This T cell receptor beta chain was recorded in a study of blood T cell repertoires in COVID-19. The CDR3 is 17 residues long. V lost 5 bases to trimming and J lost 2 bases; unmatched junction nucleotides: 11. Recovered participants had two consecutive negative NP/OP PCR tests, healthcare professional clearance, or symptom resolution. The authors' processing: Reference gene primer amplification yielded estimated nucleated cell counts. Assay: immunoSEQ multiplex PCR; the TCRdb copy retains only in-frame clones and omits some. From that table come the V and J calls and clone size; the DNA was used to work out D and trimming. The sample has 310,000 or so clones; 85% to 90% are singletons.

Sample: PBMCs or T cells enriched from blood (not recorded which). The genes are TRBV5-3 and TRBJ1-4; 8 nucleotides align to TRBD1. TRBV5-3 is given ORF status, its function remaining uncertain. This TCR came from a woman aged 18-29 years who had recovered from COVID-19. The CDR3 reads CARRYGQGCGTNEKLFF. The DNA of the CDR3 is TGTGCCAGAAGGTACGGACAGGGCTGTGGGACTAATGAAAAACTGTTTTTT.